This T cell receptor (beta chain) was profiled in a study of OX40 agonist ivuxolimab in advanced cancers. Using immunoSEQ multiplex PCR, the repertoire was profiled, and TCRdb retains in-frame clones only, with some absent. The table records some 150,000 clones, about nine tenths of them present only once. V was cut by 5 bases and J by 3 bases, with 11 bases left in between. Germline lookup yields CDR1 SNHLY and CDR2 FYNNEI. This CDR3 has 14 residues. The input for sequencing was CD4+ or CD8+ T cells sorted from blood, taken in a trial of the OX40 agonist ivuxolimab. The sequence came from an adult with an advanced solid tumor such as melanoma, head and neck, liver or kidney cancer. The J gene is TRBJ1-5, the V gene TRBV2, with D perhaps TRBD1 (6 bases). DNA of the CDR3: TGTGCCAGCAGTTGGGGGCTTAACAATCAGCCCCAGCATTTT. Its translation: CASSWGLNNQPQHF.